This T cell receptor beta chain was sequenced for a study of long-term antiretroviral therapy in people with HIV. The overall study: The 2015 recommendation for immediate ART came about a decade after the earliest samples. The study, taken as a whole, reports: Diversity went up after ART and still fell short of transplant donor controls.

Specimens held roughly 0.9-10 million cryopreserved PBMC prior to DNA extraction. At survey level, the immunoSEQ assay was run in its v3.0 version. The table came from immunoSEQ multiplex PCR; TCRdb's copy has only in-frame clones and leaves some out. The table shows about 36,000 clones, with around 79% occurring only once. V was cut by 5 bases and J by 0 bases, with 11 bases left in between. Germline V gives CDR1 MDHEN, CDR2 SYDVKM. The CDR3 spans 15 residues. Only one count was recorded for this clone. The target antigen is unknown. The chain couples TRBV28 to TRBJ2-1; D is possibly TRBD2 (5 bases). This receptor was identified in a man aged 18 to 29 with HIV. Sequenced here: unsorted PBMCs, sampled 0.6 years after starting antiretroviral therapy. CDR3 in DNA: TGTGCCAGCAGTCGGACCGAGGGCTCCTACAATGAGCAGTTCTTC. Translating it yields CASSRTEGSYNEQFF.